Below are 24 T cell receptor beta chains sequenced from a single sample in a study of blood T cell repertoires in COVID-19. TCRdb's table, derived via immunoSEQ multiplex PCR, lists solely in-frame clones and lacks some. The table has about 190,000 clones, roughly 80% seen once. The source material was peripheral blood. All receptors come from a human donor in a cohort sampled during active COVID-19.

This rearrangement joins TRBV4-2 to TRBJ1-6; D is unresolved. V was trimmed by 1 base and J by 14 bases, leaving 18 bases between them. This CDR3 has 15 amino acids. Germline assignment: CDR1 LGHNA and CDR2 YNFKEQ. The CDR3 sequence is CASSQGGIQSEALHF. The CDR3, as DNA: TGTGCCAGCAGCCAAGGAGGGATCCAATCCGAGGCCCTCCACTTT.

This chain joins TRBV24-1 and TRBJ2-5; the D is unclear. This CDR3 is built from 12 residues. The germline CDR1 and CDR2 sequences are KGHDR and SFDVKD. Trimming left V 9 bases short and J 5 bases short, with 12 bases between. CDR3 amino acids: CATSPQRETQYF. The CDR3 DNA reads TGTGCCACCTCCCCCCAACGGGAGACCCAGTACTTC.

The CDR3 reads CASSQGLASDEQFF. CDR3 coding DNA: TGTGCCAGCAGCCAAGGGTTAGCGAGCGATGAGCAGTTCTTC. This sequence joins TRBV3-1 (or the pseudogene TRBV3-2) and TRBJ2-1; D is perhaps TRBD2 (5 bases). CDR3 length: 14 amino acids. Germline values: CDR1 LGHDT, CDR2 YNNKEL (reference sequence). The V and J ends lost 1 base and 8 bases respectively, with 12 bases between them.

The genes are TRBV9 and TRBJ1-6; no firm D call. Trimming pared 2 bases from V and 8 bases from J, leaving 8 bases between. CDR3 length: 13 amino acids. Germline CDR1 is SGDLS and CDR2 is YYNGEE. As DNA, the CDR3 is TGTGCCAGCAGCGTTGACACTTATTCACCCCTCCACTTT. The encoded protein is CASSVDTYSPLHF.

Of note for this clone: One junction end disagrees with the germline gene, perhaps due to a read error. Other DNA sequences in the sample encode the same CDR3. V and J are TRBV5-1 and TRBJ1-6; TRBD1 matches 9 bases. The CDR3 is made up of 15 amino acids. CDR1 SGHRS and CDR2 YFSETQ come from the germline V gene. This CDR3 reads CASSLRTGDNSPLHF. The CDR3 DNA reads TGCGCCAGTAGCTTAAGGACAGGGGATAATTCACCCCTCCACTTT.

The V gene is TRBV19, the J gene TRBJ2-5, with D possibly being TRBD2 (5 bases). Germline V lookup: CDR1 LNHDA, CDR2 SQIVND (reference sequence). Trimming stripped 3 bases from V and 4 bases from J, with 12 bases between. This CDR3 region has 14 residues. CDR3 nucleotides: TGTGCCAGTAGTATCGGGATCACGGGAGAGACCCAGTACTTC. This translates into CASSIGITGETQYF.

This clone was recorded a few times. The gene calls are TRBV6-5 and TRBJ1-1, with a weak D call TRBD1 (5 bases). CDR3 length: 13 amino acids. V lost 8 bases and J 5 bases, leaving 15 bases between the germline ends. Germline V gives CDR1 MNHEY, CDR2 SVGAGI. The CDR3 DNA reads TGTGCCAGCGGGGGGTGGGCGAGGACTGAAGCTTTCTTT. It specifies CASGGWARTEAFF.

This chain links TRBV2 with TRBJ2-1; 9 positions match TRBD1. Germline V gene lookup returns CDR1 SNHLY and CDR2 FYNNEI. The CDR3 has 14 amino acids. Trimming at V came to 7 bases and at J to 8 bases, leaving 9 bases not matched to a gene. CDR3: CASIWDRVGDEQFF. CDR3 coding DNA: TGTGCCAGCATCTGGGACAGGGTCGGGGATGAGCAGTTCTTC.

The V gene is TRBV12-3 or TRBV12-4, the J gene TRBJ1-2; maybe TRBD1 (5 bases). The CDR3 is 13 residues long. Trimming pared 9 bases from V and 7 bases from J, leaving 18 bases between. The CDR3 DNA reads as TGTGCCAGTTCGGACACCATGGCCTCTGGCTACACCTTC. This translates into CASSDTMASGYTF.

J is TRBJ1-5 and V is TRBV6-1, with D possibly matching TRBD1 (5 bases). Deletions cut 0 bases from V and 7 bases from J, with 13 bases between. The CDR3 length is 15 residues. From germline, CDR1 is MNHNS and CDR2 SASEGT. The CDR3 here is CASSEALGGWQPQHF. In DNA form, the CDR3 reads TGTGCCAGCAGTGAAGCGCTCGGGGGTTGGCAGCCCCAGCATTTT.

This chain joins TRBV29-1 and TRBJ2-1, with 11 positions matching TRBD2. The length of the CDR3 is 15 residues. The germline CDR1 and CDR2 sequences are SQVTM and ANQGSEA. V dropped 7 bases and J dropped 3; count of bases not matched to a gene: 8. CDR3: CSAGGGTSGYNEQFF. In DNA form, the CDR3 reads TGCAGCGCAGGGGGGGGGACTAGCGGCTACAATGAGCAGTTCTTC.

The genes are TRBV27 and TRBJ2-1; 13 nucleotides align to TRBD2. The junction had 7 bases not matched to a gene; V was cut back by 3 bases and J by 8 bases. The germline CDR1 and CDR2 sequences are MNHEY and SMNVEV (reference sequence). The CDR3 has 16 amino acids. The CDR3 nucleotides are TGTGCCAGCAGTTTGGAGGGACTAGCGGGACTGGATGAGCAGTTCTTC. Amino acid sequence: CASSLEGLAGLDEQFF.

The V call is TRBV14, the J call TRBJ2-7; 7 nucleotides align to TRBD1. The CDR3 is 14 residues long. Germline V lookup: CDR1 SGHDN, CDR2 FVKESK. Trimming took 5 bases from V and 5 from J; bases not matched to a gene: 9. The CDR3 here is CASSSRGTPNEQYF. In DNA form, the CDR3 reads TGTGCCAGCAGCTCCAGGGGGACCCCCAACGAGCAGTACTTC.

This chain connects TRBV6-1 to TRBJ2-5; 7 positions agree with TRBD1. This CDR3 is 14 amino acids long. CDR1 MNHNS and CDR2 SASEGT come from the germline V gene. Losses at the gene ends were 2 bases for V and 4 bases for J; bases not matched to a gene: 4. The CDR3 DNA reads TGTGCCAGCAGTGAAACAGGGGTGGTAGAGACCCAGTACTTC. It is translated as CASSETGVVETQYF.

The table lists this clone with a few counts. The chain is built from TRBV12-2 and TRBJ2-5; the table's D gene call, TRBD2, was not cross checked with the DNA. TRBV12-2 is tagged as a pseudogene. The CDR3 runs to 18 residues. The CDR3 sequence: CASRLRGWRRALKETQYF. The CDR3 region has the DNA TGTGCAAGTCGCTTAAGGGGATGGCGGAGGGCCCTAAAAGAGACCCAGTACTTC.

The chain recombines TRBV28 with TRBJ2-1, with unresolved D. Germline CDR1 MDHEN, CDR2 SYDVKM. There are 14 residues in the CDR3. V lost 3 bases, J lost 5 bases, and 11 bases lay in between. CDR3 DNA: TGTGCCAGCAGTTTGGGTCGCCGGGACAATGAGCAGTTCTTC. Protein product: CASSLGRRDNEQFF.

This clone was detected a few times. V and J are TRBV24-1 and TRBJ2-1, with D possibly TRBD2 on 5 matching bases. Germline CDR1 and CDR2: KGHDR and SFDVKD. CDR3 length: 11 residues. V lost 8 bases and J lost 10, with 11 bases in between. This CDR3 is CATMRSGEQFF. CDR3 bases: TGTGCCACCATGCGATCGGGGGAGCAGTTCTTC.

The V call is TRBV15, the J call TRBJ1-1, with 7 bases fitting TRBD1. The V gene end was trimmed by 5 bases and the J gene end by 0 bases; junction bases not matched to a gene: 6. CDR1 LNHNV and CDR2 YYDKDF come from the germline V gene (reference sequence). The CDR3 totals 15 residues. DNA of the CDR3: TGTGCCACCAGCGGAGGGACAGCCATGAACACTGAAGCTTTCTTT. This sequence encodes CATSGGTAMNTEAFF.

V and J are TRBV4-1 and TRBJ2-1; TRBD1 agrees at 8 bases. Unmatched junction bases numbered 8, after V lost 1 base and J lost 6 bases. Germline V gives CDR1 MGHRA, CDR2 YSYEKL. The CDR3 totals 16 residues. The CDR3 nucleotides are TGCGCCAGCAGCCAAGCCAGGGGGCGATTCGTCAATGAGCAGTTCTTC. It encodes CASSQARGRFVNEQFF.

This clone was found many times. V and J are TRBV10-3 and TRBJ2-3; a weak D match, TRBD2 (6 bases). V lost 0 bases to trimming and J lost 1 base, with 8 bases between them. Germline V gene sequence: CDR1 ENHRY, CDR2 SYGVKD. The CDR3 runs 15 residues. In nucleotides, the CDR3 is TGTGCCATCAGTGAGTCCGGGAGTGGCACAGATACGCAGTATTTT. Amino acids: CAISESGSGTDTQYF.

The J gene is TRBJ2-7, the V gene TRBV7-8, with 7 bases identical to TRBD1. The V gene's germline CDR1 is SGHVS and CDR2 FQNEAQ. The CDR3 extends over 17 amino acids. V lost 6 bases to trimming and J lost 0 bases; unmatched junction nucleotides: 14. The CDR3 nucleotides read TGTGCCAGCAGGGCGGGCCGACGGACAGGCGTCTCCTACGAGCAGTACTTC. Encoded protein: CASRAGRRTGVSYEQYF.

This clone was seen just once. This chain links TRBV27 with TRBJ2-7; possible D gene TRBD1, 5 bases. Germline V gene lookup returns CDR1 MNHEY and CDR2 SMNVEV (reference sequence). Trimming took off 4 bases at V and 4 bases at J, with 14 bases between the two ends. The CDR3 covers 14 residues. CDR3 sequence (DNA): TGTGCCAGCAGTTCGAGTAGGGGCTTTTACGAGCAGTACTTC. This encodes CASSSSRGFYEQYF.

This clone appeared many times. This chain uses TRBV19 with TRBJ1-1; D is ambiguous. Trimming stripped 10 bases from V and 6 bases from J, with 9 bases between. Germline assignment: CDR1 LNHDA and CDR2 SQIVND (reference sequence). The CDR3 is 10 residues long. This CDR3 is CANGLAEAFF. Here the CDR3 DNA reads TGTGCCAACGGACTGGCTGAAGCTTTCTTT.

This clone was counted many times. The chain combines TRBV28 with TRBJ1-2; D ambiguous. Trimming removed 6 bases from V and 3 bases from J, with 8 bases in between. This CDR3 region has 12 residues. CDR1 MDHEN and CDR2 SYDVKM come from the germline V gene. The DNA of the CDR3 is TGTGCCAGCAGACAGAACCACTATGGCTACACCTTC. This sequence encodes CASRQNHYGYTF.